This TCR beta chain was recovered during a study of tumor-infiltrating lymphocytes in primary liver carcinoma. Study in general: Stage T1-T3 N0M0 tumors spanned about 4 to 11 cm.

For this clonotype: Without the conserved terminal phenylalanine or tryptophan, this CDR3 likely stems from a read error.

A constant-region primer served to make TCR beta cDNA from approximately 490 ng total RNA. Employing slightly modified ARM-PCR, three nested multiplex PCR rounds were run, and these gave rise to the TCR beta libraries. TRBV1-TRBV30 forward and Cbeta reverse primers drove the first two roughly 10-cycle rounds. TCRdb called the multiplex PCR reads again in MiXCR, with one record for every CDR3 protein. Of about 200,000 distinct CDR3 sequences in the sample, less than 65% were seen once. For blood RNA, unsorted whole blood served as the source, and germline DNA was extracted too. Patients in the cohort were treatment-naive and living with chronic HBV infection. Trimming shortened V by 2 bases and J by 8 bases, and 9 bases separated the two germline ends. The CDR3 totals 12 residues. Germline assignment: CDR1 SGHAT and CDR2 FQNNGV.

The rearrangement uses TRBV11-2 and TRBJ1-1; no clear D gene. This receptor was obtained from a woman in her sixties with primary liver carcinoma and hepatitis B virus infection. The material sequenced was peripheral blood. The CDR3 region is CASSLLRPEAFL. The CDR3 nucleotides are TGTGCCAGCAGCTTATTAAGACCAGAAGCTTTCTTA.